This TCR beta chain was retrieved from a study of OX40 agonist ivuxolimab in advanced cancers. Background on the study: Earlier anti-PD-1, anti-PD-L1 or anti-CTLA-4 therapy was permitted; 30% to 50% had received some.

Germline-derived CDR1 and CDR2 are LNHDA and SQIVND (reference sequence). The CDR3 covers 15 residues. V was clipped by 5 bases and J by 1 base, with 15 bases between them. General study points: Circulating CD4+ and CD8+ T cells showed clonal expansion by week 6 at 0.1 to 3.0 mg/kg. There were also nonresponders showing low normalized T-cell clonal expansion.

On this clone itself: The target antigen is unknown.

Some clones are missing from TCRdb's copy, which holds only in-frame ones; the method was immunoSEQ multiplex PCR. Of tens of thousands of clones listed, 75% to 90% were seen once; the top ten hold 2.2%. This clonotype originated in an adult with an advanced solid tumor such as melanoma, head and neck, liver or kidney cancer. Material: CD4+ or CD8+ T cells sorted from blood, obtained in a trial of the OX40 agonist ivuxolimab. V usage is TRBV19 and J usage is TRBJ2-7; D is ambiguous. In DNA, the CDR3 is TGTGCCAGTAGTCTAAAAACACCATTGTCCTACGAGCAGTACTTC. This translates into CASSLKTPLSYEQYF.